Each of the 7 T cell receptor beta chains below was sequenced from the same sample in a study of CD8 T cells in Susac syndrome. Reverse transcription used about 0.45 to 1 ug RNA and random hexamers. TCRdb reprocessed the immunoSEQ multiplex PCR reads via MiXCR and lists one record per CDR3 protein. The sample lists 300,000 to 350,000 distinct CDR3 sequences, about 90% occurring once. Material for sequencing was CD4+ T cells from PBMCs. These receptors all stem from a human donor with multiple sclerosis.

This clonotype was recorded once. The genes are TRBV18 and TRBJ2-7, with 7 bases aligning to TRBD1. The CDR3 has 14 amino acids. V shed 6 bases, J shed 2 bases, and the junction held 7 bases outside the gene matches. From germline, CDR1 is KGHSH and CDR2 LQKENI. CDR3 sequence: CASSRTGDPYEQYF. The CDR3 region has the DNA TGTGCCAGCTCCCGGACAGGTGACCCCTACGAGCAGTACTTC.

V gene TRBV7-2 combines with J gene TRBJ2-3; TRBD1 or TRBD2 may be the D gene (5 bases each). Germline-derived CDR1 and CDR2 are SGHTA and FQGNSA. The CDR3 spans 14 residues. The V gene lost 1 base and the J gene lost 4 bases, with 9 bases spanning the gap. CDR3 DNA sequence: TGTGCCAGCAGCTTAGGACTGGGGGCAGATACGCAGTATTTT. It yields the protein CASSLGLGADTQYF. Full variable domain (missing parts from reference TRBV7-2 and TRBJ2-3): GAGVSQSPSNKVTEKGKDVELRCDPISGHTALYWYRQSLGQGLEFLIYFQGNSAPDKSGLPSDRFSAERTGGSVSTLTIQRTQQEDSAVYLCASSLGLGADTQYFGPGTRLTVL.

V usage is TRBV6-1 and J usage is TRBJ1-5; D gene unclear. From germline, CDR1 is MNHNS and CDR2 SASEGT. V was shortened by 6 bases and J by 4 bases, with 10 bases between the two germline ends. The CDR3 is 13 residues long. CDR3 sequence (DNA): TGTGCCAGCAGCTCATCGCTTAATCAGCCCCAGCATTTT. This encodes CASSSSLNQPQHF.

Written as DNA, the CDR3 is TGCAGTGCTACCGATATAGCCAAAAACATTCAGTACTTC. This sequence encodes CSATDIAKNIQYF. The genes are TRBV20-1 and TRBJ2-4, with D unclear. V was cut by 4 bases and J by 0 bases, with 7 bases left in between. Germline V CDR1 and CDR2: DFQATT, SNEGSKA (reference sequence). The length of the CDR3 is 13 residues.

DNA of the CDR3: TGTGCCAGCACCTCGGCGAGAGGGGGATCCGGGGAGCTGTTTTTT. Translated, it gives CASTSARGGSGELFF. This sequence joins TRBV6-2 or TRBV6-3 and TRBJ2-2; possibly TRBD1 for D (6 bases). The V and J ends lost 7 bases and 6 bases respectively, with 18 bases between them. The CDR3 totals 15 residues. Germline CDR1 is MNHEY and CDR2 is SVGEGT.

This clonotype was counted once. This chain uses TRBV6-2 or TRBV6-3 with TRBJ2-5; D possibly corresponds to TRBD2 (7 bases). Trimming took off 2 bases at V and 5 bases at J, with 15 bases between the two ends. The germline gives CDR1 MNHEY, CDR2 SVGEGT. The CDR3 sequence is 15 residues long. Here the CDR3 reads CASSYGGGSEETQYF. CDR3 coding DNA: TGTGCCAGCAGTTACGGGGGCGGGAGTGAGGAGACCCAGTACTTC.

This chain links TRBV30 with TRBJ2-7; 8 bases agree with TRBD2. With 0 bases clipped from V and 0 bases from J, the junction kept 10 bases outside the gene matches. The germline gives CDR1 GTSNPN, CDR2 SVGIG (reference sequence). The CDR3 spans 17 residues. The CDR3 DNA is TGTGCCTGGAGTGTCGACCCGACTAGCGTGAGCTCCTACGAGCAGTACTTC. As protein: CAWSVDPTSVSSYEQYF.